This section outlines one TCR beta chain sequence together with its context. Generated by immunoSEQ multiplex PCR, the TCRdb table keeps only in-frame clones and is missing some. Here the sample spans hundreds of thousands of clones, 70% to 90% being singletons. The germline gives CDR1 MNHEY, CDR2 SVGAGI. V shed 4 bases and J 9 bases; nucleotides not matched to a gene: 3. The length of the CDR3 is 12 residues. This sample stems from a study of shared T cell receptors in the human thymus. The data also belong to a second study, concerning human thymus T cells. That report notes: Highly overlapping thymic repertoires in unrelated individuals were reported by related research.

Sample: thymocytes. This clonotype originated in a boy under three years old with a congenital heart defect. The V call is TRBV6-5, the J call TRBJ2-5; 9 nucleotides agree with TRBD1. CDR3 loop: CASSLDRGAQYF. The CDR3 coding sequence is TGTGCCAGCAGTTTAGACAGGGGGGCCCAGTACTTC.